This T cell receptor beta chain derives from a study of cytomegalovirus exposure and HLA in healthy donors. Study findings and constraints: The tendency of first-cohort TCR clusters to co-occur in the 120 or so validation repertoires emerged from a later analysis. The classifier was said to identify cytomegalovirus status with high specificity and sensitivity. It was approximately 150 TCR beta chains that were listed as cytomegalovirus-associated. The majority of TCR sequences were rare, yet some public TCRs appeared in many donors.

Regarding this clone: Its antigen is as yet unknown.

TCRdb keeps only in-frame clones here, not all; method: immunoSEQ multiplex PCR. The data show 100,000 or so clones, 85% seen once. The TCR was taken from a man aged 18 to 29 in good health and CMV-seropositive. The sample was PBMCs.

CDR3 in DNA: TGTGCCAGCAGCTTAACCCGGGGCACAGATACGCAGTATTTT. Its translation: CASSLTRGTDTQYF. The chain has TRBV11-3 and TRBJ2-3; D is uncertain. The CDR3 runs to 14 residues. V lost 2 bases to trimming and J lost 1 base, with 7 bases between them. Germline V gives CDR1 SGHNT, CDR2 YENEEA.